The clone carrying this T cell receptor beta chain was seen a few times. The antigen is not known. Germline CDR1 SGHVS, CDR2 FNYEAQ. The trim removed 4 bases at V and 4 bases at J, leaving 6 bases unmatched. The CDR3 loop spans 14 amino acids. This sample stems from a study of OX40 agonist ivuxolimab in advanced cancers. About the study: Ivuxolimab, an agonist antibody against OX40 (CD134), was given to patients. Enrollees could have had prior anti-PD-1, anti-PD-L1 or anti-CTLA-4 therapy, which approximately 38% had received.

Profiling relied on immunoSEQ multiplex PCR, and the TCRdb table lists in-frame clones only, not all of them. The table has tens of thousands of clones, more than 75% seen once; the top ten hold 0.47%. Whole-study results and caveats: In a subset of nonresponders, normalized T-cell clonal expansion was also low.

Sequenced material: CD4+ or CD8+ T cells sorted from blood, taken in a trial of the OX40 agonist ivuxolimab. V and J are TRBV7-6 and TRBJ1-1; TRBD1 matches at 7 bases. This TCR came from an adult with an advanced solid tumor such as melanoma, head and neck, liver or kidney cancer. CDR3 loop: CASSSRGSGTEAFF. CDR3 DNA: TGTGCCAGCAGCTCCAGGGGGAGTGGCACTGAAGCTTTCTTT.